This is a list of T cell receptor beta chains from one sample in a study of T cell repertoires in cytomegalovirus infection. No cognate antigen is known for these TCRs. Each CDR3 protein is one row after TCRdb ran MiXCR on the reads. This table holds around 500,000 distinct CDR3 sequences, about 42% found once. Sequenced material: cultured PBMCs, taken from culture after CMV antigen stimulation. The receptors derive from a human donor in good health (CMV status not recorded). Some clones in this sample may be carry-over from other donors' samples. Each CDR3 is given with its conserved first and last residue. Each record gives: clone size, D gene, J gene, V gene, CDR3 protein, CDR3 DNA. A D gene is named only where the DNA matches it firmly. Where a row states a size, it is once, few, many or the class of an expanded clone; other rows omit it.

size: few; D: -; J: TRBJ2-7; V: TRBV27; CDR3: CASSIGGSSRDEQYF; DNA: TGTGCCAGCAGTATAGGGGGTAGTTCGAGAGACGAGCAGTACTTC
size: -; D: -; J: TRBJ2-1; V: TRBV27; CDR3: CASTTAFRPNEQFF; DNA: TGTGCCAGCACCACGGCTTTCAGGCCCAATGAGCAGTTCTTC
size: -; D: TRBD1; J: TRBJ1-4; V: TRBV4-2; CDR3: CASSPGDRGLSNEKLFF; DNA: TGTGCCAGCAGCCCCGGCGACAGGGGGCTAAGTAATGAAAAACTGTTTTTT
size: -; D: TRBD2; J: TRBJ2-7; V: TRBV7-9; CDR3: CASSYGRAYEQYF; DNA: TGTGCCAGCAGCTACGGGAGGGCCTACGAGCAGTACTTC
size: few; D: -; J: TRBJ2-2; V: TRBV12-3/TRBV12-4; CDR3: CASTLAPSGELFF; DNA: TGTGCCAGCACCCTTGCCCCATCCGGGGAGCTGTTTTTT
size: -; D: -; J: TRBJ2-3; V: TRBV7-2; CDR3: CASLRASTDTQYF; DNA: TGTGCCAGTCTCAGGGCGAGCACAGATACGCAGTATTTT
size: -; D: -; J: TRBJ2-5; V: TRBV6-1; CDR3: CASERVPGRETQYF; DNA: TGTGCCAGCGAACGCGTTCCGGGGCGGGAGACCCAGTACTTC
size: -; D: TRBD2; J: TRBJ2-2; V: TRBV7-2; CDR3: CASSFSGTSGRATGELFF; DNA: TGTGCCAGCAGCTTTTCCGGGACTAGCGGGAGGGCGACCGGGGAGCTGTTTTTT
size: -; D: TRBD2; J: TRBJ2-1; V: TRBV7-9; CDR3: CASSLTIPPLAEYNEQFF; DNA: TGTGCCAGCAGCTTAACCATTCCCCCCCTAGCGGAGTACAATGAGCAGTTCTTC
size: few; D: TRBD2; J: TRBJ2-3; V: TRBV5-1; CDR3: CASSLPGTSGLDTQYF; DNA: TGCGCCAGCAGCTTACCCGGGACTAGCGGCCTAGATACGCAGTATTTT
size: -; D: -; J: TRBJ2-1; V: TRBV11-2; CDR3: CASSFRRDNEQFF; DNA: TGTGCCAGCAGCTTTCGGCGTGACAATGAGCAGTTCTTC
size: few; D: -; J: TRBJ2-3; V: TRBV7-9; CDR3: CASTQGGTQYF; DNA: TGTGCCAGCACACAGGGAGGTACGCAGTATTTT
size: -; D: -; J: TRBJ1-6; V: TRBV7-9; CDR3: CASSSSGSPLHF; DNA: TGTGCCAGCAGCTCCAGTGGTTCACCCCTCCACTTT
size: -; D: TRBD1; J: TRBJ2-7; V: TRBV6-5; CDR3: CASSPGTVYYEQYF; DNA: TGTGCCAGCAGTCCAGGGACAGTTTACTACGAGCAGTACTTC
size: -; D: TRBD1; J: TRBJ1-6; V: TRBV6-1; CDR3: CASINGQGLDSPLHF; DNA: TGTGCCAGCATCAACGGACAGGGGCTAGATTCACCCCTCCACTTT
size: -; D: -; J: TRBJ2-3; V: TRBV5-4; CDR3: CASSLHDTDTQYF; DNA: TGTGCCAGCAGCTTGCATGACACAGATACGCAGTATTTT
size: -; D: TRBD1; J: TRBJ1-5; V: TRBV6-6; CDR3: CASSWGTGGILSSNQPQHF; DNA: TGTGCCAGCAGTTGGGGGACAGGGGGAATCCTTTCTAGCAATCAGCCCCAGCATTTT
size: many; D: TRBD2; J: TRBJ2-3; V: TRBV7-2; CDR3: CASSSGLVVADTQYF; DNA: TGTGCCAGCAGCTCCGGACTAGTGGTTGCAGATACGCAGTATTTT
size: few; D: -; J: TRBJ2-1; V: TRBV6-1; CDR3: CASSQDSSYNEQFF; DNA: TGTGCCAGCAGTCAGGACTCCTCCTACAATGAGCAGTTCTTC
size: -; D: -; J: TRBJ1-2; V: TRBV12-3/TRBV12-4; CDR3: CASSEVGGQDGYTF; DNA: TGTGCCAGCAGCGAAGTGGGGGGGCAGGATGGCTACACCTTC
size: -; D: TRBD1; J: TRBJ2-6; V: TRBV7-8; CDR3: CASSRGRGRMGANVLTF; DNA: TGTGCCAGCAGCCGTGGTAGGGGGCGCATGGGGGCCAACGTCCTGACTTTC
size: few; D: TRBD2; J: TRBJ2-3; V: TRBV7-6; CDR3: CASSLGIAGEGDTQYF; DNA: TGTGCCAGCAGCTTAGGGATAGCGGGAGAAGGAGATACGCAGTATTTT
size: few; D: -; J: TRBJ1-5; V: TRBV6-1; CDR3: CASREDGTLYSNQPQHF; DNA: TGTGCCAGCAGAGAAGATGGGACATTATATAGCAATCAGCCCCAGCATTTT
size: -; D: -; J: TRBJ2-5; V: TRBV7-8; CDR3: CASGLGRLLTETQYF; DNA: TGTGCCAGCGGCTTAGGGCGCCTACTTACGGAGACCCAGTACTTC
size: -; D: TRBD2; J: TRBJ2-1; V: TRBV5-5; CDR3: CASSLASGVYNEQFF; DNA: TGTGCCAGCAGCCTAGCCAGCGGGGTCTACAATGAGCAGTTCTTC
size: few; D: TRBD1; J: TRBJ1-3; V: TRBV25-1; CDR3: CASSRQGSGNTIYF; DNA: TGTGCCAGCAGCCGACAGGGCTCTGGAAACACCATATATTTT
size: few; D: -; J: TRBJ1-3; V: TRBV7-2; CDR3: CASSLHGTGNTIYF; DNA: TGTGCCAGCAGCCTACACGGAACTGGAAACACCATATATTTT
size: -; D: -; J: TRBJ1-2; V: TRBV7-9; CDR3: CASSRQQANYGYTF; DNA: TGTGCCAGCAGCCGTCAGCAAGCTAACTATGGCTACACCTTC
size: few; D: TRBD2; J: TRBJ2-1; V: TRBV24-1; CDR3: CATSRGGVGWGSNEQFF; DNA: TGTGCCACCAGTCGGGGGGGTGTCGGTTGGGGGTCCAATGAGCAGTTCTTC
size: -; D: -; J: TRBJ2-1; V: TRBV5-1; CDR3: CASSVDQRGEQFF; DNA: TGCGCCAGCAGTGTGGACCAGAGGGGAGAGCAGTTCTTC
size: once; D: -; J: TRBJ1-4; V: TRBV2; CDR3: CASSDGPQKFF; DNA: TGTGCCAGCAGTGATGGACCCCAGAAATTTTTT
size: few; D: -; J: TRBJ2-7; V: TRBV7-6; CDR3: CASSLVGRGDEQYF; DNA: TGTGCCAGCAGCTTAGTTGGCAGGGGAGACGAGCAGTACTTC
size: few; D: -; J: TRBJ2-2; V: TRBV7-2; CDR3: CASSKGRRTGELFF; DNA: TGTGCCAGCAGCAAGGGGCGCCGAACCGGGGAGCTGTTTTTT
size: few; D: -; J: TRBJ2-1; V: TRBV12-3/TRBV12-4; CDR3: CASSLWQRGEQFF; DNA: TGTGCCAGCAGTTTATGGCAGAGGGGTGAGCAGTTCTTC
size: -; D: -; J: TRBJ2-1; V: TRBV7-6; CDR3: CASSPTRDLNNEQFF; DNA: TGTGCCAGCAGCCCAACCCGGGACCTCAACAATGAGCAGTTCTTC
size: few; D: -; J: TRBJ1-3; V: TRBV12-3/TRBV12-4; CDR3: CASNPRDRTSGNTIYF; DNA: TGTGCCAGCAATCCCCGAGACAGAACCTCTGGAAACACCATATATTTT
size: -; D: -; J: TRBJ1-2; V: TRBV7-2; CDR3: CASSPSGPSYGYTF; DNA: TGTGCCAGCAGCCCCTCGGGGCCCTCCTATGGCTACACCTTC
size: few; D: -; J: TRBJ1-2; V: TRBV7-8; CDR3: CASSLAEFYGYTF; DNA: TGTGCCAGCAGCTTAGCAGAGTTCTATGGCTACACCTTC
size: -; D: -; J: TRBJ2-5; V: TRBV6-6; CDR3: CASSFLDPGHTQETQYF; DNA: TGTGCCAGCAGTTTCTTAGACCCGGGACACACACAAGAGACCCAGTACTTC
size: -; D: -; J: TRBJ2-3; V: TRBV12-3/TRBV12-4; CDR3: CASSRDFLDTQYF; DNA: TGTGCCAGCAGCCGGGACTTTCTAGATACGCAGTATTTT
size: -; D: TRBD2; J: TRBJ2-3; V: TRBV3-1; CDR3: CASSGRPTSGRFKTDTQYF; DNA: TGTGCCAGCAGCGGGCGTCCGACTAGCGGGAGGTTTAAGACAGATACGCAGTATTTT
size: -; D: -; J: TRBJ2-1; V: TRBV6-1; CDR3: CASYGNEQFF; DNA: TGTGCCAGCTACGGCAATGAGCAGTTCTTC
size: few; D: -; J: TRBJ2-1; V: TRBV6-1; CDR3: CASSRAGRYNEQFF; DNA: TGTGCCAGCAGTCGCGCCGGGAGATACAATGAGCAGTTCTTC
size: -; D: TRBD2; J: TRBJ2-2; V: TRBV6-5; CDR3: CASSYSASGRNTGELFF; DNA: TGTGCCAGCAGTTACTCGGCTAGCGGGAGGAACACCGGGGAGCTGTTTTTT
size: -; D: -; J: TRBJ2-3; V: TRBV6-7; CDR3: CASSYHRDGQDTQYF; DNA: TGTGCCAGCAGTTATCACCGGGACGGCCAAGATACGCAGTATTTT
size: few; D: -; J: TRBJ1-2; V: TRBV2; CDR3: CATDLTGGYGYTF; DNA: TGTGCCACCGACCTGACAGGAGGATATGGCTACACCTTC
size: -; D: -; J: TRBJ2-3; V: TRBV18; CDR3: CASSPPMSTDTQYF; DNA: TGTGCCAGCTCACCGCCTATGAGCACAGATACGCAGTATTTT
size: -; D: -; J: TRBJ1-4; V: TRBV7-9; CDR3: CASSAAGGRNEKLFF; DNA: TGTGCCAGCAGCGCGGCGGGAGGGAGGAATGAAAAACTGTTTTTT
size: -; D: -; J: TRBJ1-2; V: TRBV7-2; CDR3: CASSLGGGSNYGYTF; DNA: TGTGCCAGCAGCTTAGGGGGTGGGTCTAATTATGGCTACACCTTC